Each of the 2 T cell receptor beta chains below was sequenced from the same sample in a study of vaccination and CD4 T cells after COVID-19. For these TCRs, the target antigens are not known. The treatment was: approximately 9-day PBMC culture with coronavirus spike peptide pools or control peptides (ViraFEST assay). The Oncomine TCR Beta short-read assay was applied to DNA of cultured CD4+ T cells. Via MiXCR, TCRdb re-called the PCR reads, giving one row per CDR3 protein. The sample holds fewer than 15,000 distinct CDR3 sequences, 35% to 50% seen once. Sequencing was performed on cultured CD4+ T cells from blood, taken after SARS-CoV-2 vaccination. All receptors derive from a human donor with COVID-19.

The CDR3 DNA sequence: TGTGCCAGCAGCGAACGAGACAGGGGAAATCAGCCCCAGCATTTT. It yields the protein CASSERDRGNQPQHF. This rearrangement joins TRBV11-2 to TRBJ1-5; 8 nucleotides align to TRBD1. The CDR3 has 15 residues. Germline-derived CDR1 and CDR2 are SGHAT and FQNNGV. V dropped 5 bases and J dropped 4; count of bases not matched to a gene: 7. Variable domain in full (rest from reference TRBV11-2 and TRBJ1-5): EAGVAQSPRYKIIEKRQSVAFWCNPISGHATLYWYQQILGQGPKLLIQFQNNGVVDDSQLPKDRFSAERLKGVDSTLKIQPAKLEDSAVYLCASSERDRGNQPQHFGDGTRLSIL.

This chain links TRBV12-3 or TRBV12-4 with TRBJ1-2; D is uncertain. The CDR3 consists of 12 residues. Trimming pared 5 bases from V and 4 bases from J, leaving 8 bases between. The CDR3 spells CASSPRGYGYTF. The CDR3, as DNA: TGTGCCAGCAGTCCCCGCGGCTATGGCTACACCTTC.